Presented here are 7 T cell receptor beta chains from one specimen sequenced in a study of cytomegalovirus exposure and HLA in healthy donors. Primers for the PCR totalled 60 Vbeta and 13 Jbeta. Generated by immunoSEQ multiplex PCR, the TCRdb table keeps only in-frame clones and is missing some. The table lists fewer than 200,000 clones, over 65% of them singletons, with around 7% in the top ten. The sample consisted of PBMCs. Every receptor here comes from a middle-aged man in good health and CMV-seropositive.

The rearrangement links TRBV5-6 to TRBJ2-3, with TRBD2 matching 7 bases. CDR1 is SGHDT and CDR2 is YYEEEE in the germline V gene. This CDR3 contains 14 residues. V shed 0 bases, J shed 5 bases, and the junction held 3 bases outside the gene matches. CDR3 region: CASSLGGGKDTQYF. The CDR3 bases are TGTGCCAGCAGCTTGGGGGGGGGAAAAGATACGCAGTATTTT.

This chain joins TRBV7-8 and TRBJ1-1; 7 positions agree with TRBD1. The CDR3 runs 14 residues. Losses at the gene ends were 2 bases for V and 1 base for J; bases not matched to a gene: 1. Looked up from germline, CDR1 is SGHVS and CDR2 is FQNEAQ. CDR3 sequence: CASSLQGGNTEAFF. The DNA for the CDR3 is TGTGCCAGCAGCTTACAGGGGGGGAACACTGAAGCTTTCTTT.

CDR3 sequence: CAWVEPGLRHEKLFF. The CDR3 nucleotides read TGTGCCTGGGTAGAACCGGGACTGCGACATGAAAAACTGTTTTTT. The V call is TRBV30, the J call TRBJ1-4; weak D call: TRBD1 (5 bases). V lost 5 bases to trimming and J lost 6 bases, with 19 bases between them. Germline values: CDR1 GTSNPN, CDR2 SVGIG (reference sequence). This CDR3 has 15 residues.

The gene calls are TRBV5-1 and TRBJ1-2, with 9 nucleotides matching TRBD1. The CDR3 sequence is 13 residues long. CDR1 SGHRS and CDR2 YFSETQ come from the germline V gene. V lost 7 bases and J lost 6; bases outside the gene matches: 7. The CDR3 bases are TGCGCCAGCTCGCGACAGGGGGAGAATGGCTACACCTTC. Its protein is CASSRQGENGYTF. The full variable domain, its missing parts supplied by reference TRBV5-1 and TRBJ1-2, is KAGVTQTPRYLIKTRGQQVTLSCSPISGHRSVSWYQQTPGQGLQFLFEYFSETQRNKGNFPGRFSGRQFSNSRSEMNVSTLELGDSALYLCASSRQGENGYTFGSGTRLTVV.

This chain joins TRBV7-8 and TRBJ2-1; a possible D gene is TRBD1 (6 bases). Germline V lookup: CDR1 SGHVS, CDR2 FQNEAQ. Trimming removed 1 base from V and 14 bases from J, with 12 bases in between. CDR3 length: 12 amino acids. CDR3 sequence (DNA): TGTGCCAGCAGCTTAGGGACAGTTCGTAAGTTCTTC. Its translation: CASSLGTVRKFF.

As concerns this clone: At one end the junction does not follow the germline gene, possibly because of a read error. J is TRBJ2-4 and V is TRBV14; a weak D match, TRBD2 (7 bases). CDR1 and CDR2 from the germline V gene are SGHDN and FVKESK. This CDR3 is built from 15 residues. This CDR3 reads CASSQGAGAINIQYF. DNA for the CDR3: TGTGCCAGCAGCCAAGGGGCGGGGGCCATAAACATTCAGTACTTC.

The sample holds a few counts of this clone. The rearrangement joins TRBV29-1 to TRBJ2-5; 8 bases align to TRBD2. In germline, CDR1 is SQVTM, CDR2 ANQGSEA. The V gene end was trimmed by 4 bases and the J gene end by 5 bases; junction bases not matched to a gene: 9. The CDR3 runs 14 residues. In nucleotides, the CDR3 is TGCAGCGTTGTACCCAGCGGGGGTTGGGAGACCCAGTACTTC. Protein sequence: CSVVPSGGWETQYF.